These 7 T cell receptor beta chains share one sample of origin, sequenced in a study of long-term antiretroviral therapy in people with HIV. At survey level, the immunoSEQ assay was run in its v3.0 version. Profiled with immunoSEQ multiplex PCR; TCRdb holds only in-frame clones, not every one. The sample records around 29,000 clones, 90% to 95% being singletons. The sample consisted of unsorted PBMCs, taken 6 to 6.5 years after starting antiretroviral therapy. The receptors originated from a man between 25 and 39 years old with HIV.

The chain's CDR3 is CASSRTGSSYNSPLHF. DNA of the CDR3: TGCGCCAGCAGCCGGACAGGGAGCTCCTATAATTCACCCCTCCACTTT. The V gene is TRBV5-1, the J gene TRBJ1-6; 8 positions agree with TRBD1. V was clipped by 4 bases and J by 0 bases; unmatched bases: 3. The CDR3 has 16 amino acids. Germline lookup yields CDR1 SGHRS and CDR2 YFSETQ.

The rearrangement links TRBV5-4 to TRBJ2-7; D assignment may be TRBD1 or TRBD2 (6 bases each). V shed 4 bases and J shed 3 bases, with 11 bases lying between them. This CDR3 region has 13 residues. Germline CDR1 and CDR2: SGHNT and YYREEE (reference sequence). The CDR3 here is CASSAEGGYEQYF. The CDR3 nucleotides are TGTGCCAGCAGCGCAGAGGGGGGCTACGAGCAGTACTTC.

The chain employs TRBV27 and TRBJ1-1; D gene ambiguous. V lost 6 bases and J 1 base, leaving 18 bases between the germline ends. CDR3 length equals 16 residues. CDR1 is MNHEY and CDR2 is SMNVEV in the germline V gene (reference sequence). CDR3 sequence (DNA): TGTGCCAGCAGCCCCCTTATAACATGGGCGAACACTGAAGCTTTCTTT. Its protein is CASSPLITWANTEAFF.

This chain connects TRBV10-1 to TRBJ2-1, with D unresolved. V was shortened by 3 bases and J by 10 bases, with 10 bases between the two germline ends. Germline CDR1 WNHNN, CDR2 SYGVQD (reference sequence). The CDR3 length is 12 residues. The CDR3 spells CASSDLAREQFF. DNA for the CDR3: TGCGCCAGCAGTGATCTTGCGCGGGAGCAGTTCTTC.

The V call is TRBV4-2, the J call TRBJ2-1, with unresolved D. The CDR3 totals 16 residues. Germline V gene lookup returns CDR1 LGHNA and CDR2 YNFKEQ. Trimming took 1 base from V and 0 from J, leaving 10 bases between them. The CDR3 loop reads CASSQGETSSYNEQFF. As DNA, the CDR3 is TGTGCCAGCAGCCAAGGAGAGACGAGCTCCTACAATGAGCAGTTCTTC.

The chain joins TRBV6-1 to TRBJ2-3; TRBD2 aligns across 9 bases. Germline CDR1 is MNHNS and CDR2 is SASEGT. CDR3 length: 17 amino acids. Unmatched junction bases numbered 12, after V lost 4 bases and J lost 4 bases. CDR3: CASSGLAAGGGPDTQYF. The CDR3 region has the DNA TGTGCCAGCAGTGGACTAGCGGCAGGAGGGGGCCCAGATACGCAGTATTTT.

The chain has TRBV2 and TRBJ2-7; a possible D gene is TRBD2 (5 bases). CDR1 and CDR2 from the germline V gene are SNHLY and FYNNEI. The CDR3 is 15 residues long. Trimming shortened V by 4 bases and J by 4 bases, and 17 bases separated the two germline ends. CDR3 residues: CASSVGGWEWYEQYF. The DNA for the CDR3 is TGTGCCAGCAGTGTGGGCGGGTGGGAATGGTACGAGCAGTACTTC.